A single sample gave rise to the 10 T cell receptor beta chains below, sequenced in a study of T cells in narcolepsy. The method was immunoSEQ multiplex PCR; TCRdb's version includes in-frame clones alone and lacks a portion of them. Of around 31,000 clones in the sample, more than 75% were seen once. Sequencing input: CD45RA- memory CD4+ T cells from PBMCs. The receptors come from a human donor with narcolepsy.

The gene calls are TRBV5-1 and TRBJ1-2, with D possibly matching TRBD1 (6 bases). CDR1 is SGHRS, CDR2 YFSETQ, per germline. The CDR3 spans 14 residues. The V end was cut by 0 bases, the J end by 10 bases, with 16 bases between. Written as DNA, the CDR3 is TGCGCCAGCAGCTTGGATAGGGACATAGGGCTCTACACCTTC. It specifies CASSLDRDIGLYTF.

This chain connects TRBV6-4 to TRBJ2-3; 13 nucleotides align to TRBD2. Looked up from germline, CDR1 is MRHNA and CDR2 is SNTAGT. Trimming took 2 bases from V and 4 from J; bases not matched to a gene: 0. The CDR3 is 15 residues long. The CDR3 protein is CASSDTSGGADTQYF. The CDR3 bases are TGTGCCAGCAGTGACACTAGCGGGGGGGCAGATACGCAGTATTTT.

This sequence joins TRBV25-1 and TRBJ1-2; D remains ambiguous. V shed 3 bases and J shed 6 bases, with 8 bases lying between them. This CDR3 comprises 12 residues. In germline, CDR1 is MGHDK, CDR2 SYGVNS. The CDR3 nucleotides are TGTGCCAGCAGTGAGATCGCGGATGGCTACACCTTC. Translated: CASSEIADGYTF.

Here the CDR3 reads CASSPRQGGNIQYF. In DNA form, the CDR3 reads TGTGCCAGCAGCCCCCGACAGGGGGGAAACATTCAGTACTTC. The V call is TRBV5-4, the J call TRBJ2-4, with 9 bases aligning to TRBD1. CDR1 is SGHNT and CDR2 is YYREEE in the germline V gene (reference sequence). The V segment lost 4 bases and the J segment 6 bases; nucleotides outside the gene matches: 5. The CDR3 is 14 residues long.

This chain connects TRBV19 to TRBJ1-2; 9 nucleotides match TRBD1. In germline, CDR1 is LNHDA, CDR2 SQIVND (reference sequence). This CDR3 is 15 amino acids long. The J segment lost 8 bases and the V segment lost 4 bases, leaving 11 bases of the junction unmatched. CDR3 region: CASSSRSTGGEGYTF. Here the CDR3 DNA reads TGTGCCAGTAGTAGCCGCTCCACAGGGGGCGAGGGCTACACCTTC.

J is TRBJ2-7 and V is TRBV6-7, with 7 bases identical to TRBD1. TRBV6-7 carries the ORF label, with uncertain function. The length of the CDR3 is 15 residues. The V gene end was trimmed by 4 bases and the J gene end by 5 bases; junction bases not matched to a gene: 11. The DNA for the CDR3 is TGTGCCAGCAGTTCACCGGGACAGCCCGCCGACGAGCAGTACTTC. Encoded protein: CASSSPGQPADEQYF.

The V call is TRBV11-2, the J call TRBJ1-6, with D tentatively TRBD1 (6 bases). The CDR3 loop spans 13 amino acids. Germline CDR1 reads SGHAT; CDR2 reads FQNNGV. V gave up 6 bases and J gave up 9 bases, with 12 bases separating them. The CDR3 protein is CASSEQGRSPLHF. CDR3 coding DNA: TGTGCCAGCAGTGAACAGGGACGTTCACCCCTCCACTTT.

The gene calls are TRBV11-2 and TRBJ2-7; unclear D gene. Trimming took off 5 bases at V and 3 bases at J, with 14 bases between the two ends. The CDR3 runs to 14 residues. Germline assignment: CDR1 SGHAT and CDR2 FQNNGV. CDR3 loop: CASSQGFSSYEQYF. The CDR3 DNA follows: TGTGCCAGCAGCCAAGGGTTCTCTAGCTACGAGCAGTACTTC.

V is TRBV27 and J is TRBJ2-1, with D perhaps assigned TRBD1 or TRBD2 (5 bases each). Deletions cut 4 bases from V and 13 bases from J, with 14 bases between. This CDR3 is 12 amino acids long. Per germline, CDR1 MNHEY and CDR2 SMNVEV (reference sequence). In DNA, the CDR3 is TGTGCCAGCAGTTACCCGGGACGCCTACAGTTCTTC. Amino acid sequence: CASSYPGRLQFF.

The chain employs TRBV19 and TRBJ2-6; D remains unclear. The V and J ends lost 2 bases and 0 bases respectively, with 2 bases between them. The V gene's germline CDR1 is LNHDA and CDR2 SQIVND (reference sequence). This CDR3 has 14 residues. The CDR3 is CASSISSGANVLTF. The CDR3 coding sequence is TGTGCCAGTAGTATAAGCTCTGGGGCCAACGTCCTGACTTTC.